What follows are 5 T cell receptor beta chains derived from one specimen sequenced in a study of control samples from healthy donors and cancer patients (dated by TCRdb to 2019 to 2021). The library was obtained by the immunoSEQ multiplex PCR assay. TCRdb provides this immuneACCESS table in a form limited to in-frame rearrangements. Some clones are lacking; in checked studies, under half of them reflect an unresolved V gene, and why the rest are absent is not known. Present in this sample are approximately 82,000 clones, more than 85% of which were seen just once. Around 1.3% of the sample rests with the top ten. Input material: PBMCs. Receptors originate from a woman between 40 and 55 years old with lung cancer.

V and J are TRBV19 and TRBJ2-2; 9 nucleotides match TRBD1. Germline V gives CDR1 LNHDA, CDR2 SQIVND (reference sequence). Trimming took 2 bases from V and 7 from J; bases not matched to a gene: 5. The CDR3 is made up of 15 amino acids. The chain's CDR3 is CASSINRGRSGELFF. The CDR3 bases are TGTGCCAGTAGTATAAACAGGGGGCGGAGCGGGGAGCTGTTTTTT.

This sequence joins TRBV18 and TRBJ2-1, with 7 nucleotides matching TRBD2. V shed 3 bases and J 13 bases; nucleotides not matched to a gene: 6. The CDR3 is made up of 12 amino acids. From germline, CDR1 is KGHSH and CDR2 LQKENI. CDR3 sequence reads: CASSPSQGLQFF. CDR3 bases: TGTGCCAGCTCACCTAGCCAGGGACTACAGTTCTTC.

The genes are TRBV5-4 and TRBJ1-2; the D gene is possibly TRBD1 (5 bases). The germline V and J ends were trimmed by 0 bases and 3 bases, with 12 bases remaining between them. This CDR3 has 15 amino acids. CDR1 SGHNT and CDR2 YYREEE come from the germline V gene (reference sequence). CDR3 DNA: TGTGCCAGCAGCTTGGGTGCAGGGAGGGACTATGGCTACACCTTC. Translating it yields CASSLGAGRDYGYTF.

This clone was seen a handful of times. The chain has TRBV3-1 (or the pseudogene TRBV3-2) and TRBJ1-5, with 8 positions matching TRBD1. After removal of 2 bases from V and 6 bases from J, the junction contained 3 bases not matched to a gene. CDR1 LGHDT and CDR2 YNNKEL come from the germline V gene (reference sequence). The CDR3 totals 14 residues. DNA for the CDR3: TGTGCCAGCAGCCAAACAGGGGGTACTCAGCCCCAGCATTTT. This sequence encodes CASSQTGGTQPQHF.

The V call is TRBV12-5, the J call TRBJ2-7; TRBD1 might be the D (5 bases). Germline assignment: CDR1 LGHNT and CDR2 FRNRAP. V was pared by 5 bases and J by 6 bases, with 11 bases between. The CDR3 spans 12 residues. Here the CDR3 DNA reads TGTGCTAGTGGTACCTCAGGGTTCGAGCAGTACTTC. Its protein is CASGTSGFEQYF. The complete variable domain, with remaining parts taken from reference TRBV12-5 and TRBJ2-7, reads DARVTQTPRHKVTEMGQEVTMRCQPILGHNTVFWYRQTMMQGLELLAYFRNRAPLDDSGMPKDRFSAEMPDATLATLKIQPSEPRDSAVYFCASGTSGFEQYFGPGTRLTVT.